This TCR beta chain was retrieved from a study of blood T cell repertoires in COVID-19. As for the study in general: Material from acute and convalescent COVID-19 was sourced from the United States, Italy and Spain.

Trimming cost V 0 bases and J 2 bases; bases outside gene matches: 0. The germline CDR1 and CDR2 sequences are MNHNS and SASEGT. This CDR3 has 15 amino acids. The assay was immunoSEQ multiplex PCR, and TCRdb's table has in-frame clones only and misses some. The sample shows about 250,000 clones, about 80% of them seen only once. The V call is TRBV6-1, the J call TRBJ1-2; 10 nucleotides agree with TRBD1. The sequence derives from a man aged 80 or over with acute or convalescent COVID-19. Sequencing used peripheral blood. The CDR3 bases are TGTGCCAGCAGTGAAGCGGGACAGGGGAACTATGGCTACACCTTC. This encodes CASSEAGQGNYGYTF.